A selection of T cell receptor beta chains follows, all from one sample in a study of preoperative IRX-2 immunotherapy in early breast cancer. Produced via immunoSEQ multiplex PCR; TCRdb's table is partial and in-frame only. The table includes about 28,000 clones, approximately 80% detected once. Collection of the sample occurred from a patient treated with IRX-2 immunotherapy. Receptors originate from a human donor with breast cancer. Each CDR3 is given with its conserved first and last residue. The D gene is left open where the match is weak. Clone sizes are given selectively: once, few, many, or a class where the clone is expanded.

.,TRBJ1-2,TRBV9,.,TGTGCCAGCAGCGTAGGCAGGGGATCCTATGGCTACACCTTC,CASSVGRGSYGYTF
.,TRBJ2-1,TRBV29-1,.,TGCAGCGTTGAGGGGTTGAAGGAATACAATGAGCAGTTCTTC,CSVEGLKEYNEQFF
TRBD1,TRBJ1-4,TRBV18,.,TGTGCCAGCTCACCACCGGAGCAGGGGGGTGAAAAACTGTTTTTT,CASSPPEQGGEKLFF
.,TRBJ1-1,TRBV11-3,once,TGTGCCAGCAACCGATTTTCGGGCGTGAACACTGAAGCTTTCTTT,CASNRFSGVNTEAFF
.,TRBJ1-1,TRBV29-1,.,TGCAGCGTTGAAGATACGGGGTTAGGGACTGAAGCTTTCTTT,CSVEDTGLGTEAFF
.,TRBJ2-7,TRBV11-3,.,TGTGCCAGCAGCTTGAACAGGGGAGGGTACGAGCAGTACTTC,CASSLNRGGYEQYF
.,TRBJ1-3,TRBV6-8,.,TGTGCCAGCAGTGTTTTTGACGGAGGCTCTGGAAACACCATATATTTT,CASSVFDGGSGNTIYF
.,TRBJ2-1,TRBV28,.,TGTGCCAGCAGGACGCTGACCCGGATGCCCTACAATGAGCAGTTCTTC,CASRTLTRMPYNEQFF
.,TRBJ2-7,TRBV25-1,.,TGTGCCAGCAGGAATCCGGGGCCAGGGGTGGGCGAGCAGTACTTC,CASRNPGPGVGEQYF
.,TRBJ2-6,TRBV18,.,TGTGCCAGCTCACCAAATGGCGTTGGTGGGGCCAACGTCCTGACTTTC,CASSPNGVGGANVLTF
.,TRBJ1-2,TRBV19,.,TGTGCCAGTAGGAAGCGAGGGCTAGCTAACTATGGCTACACCTTC,CASRKRGLANYGYTF
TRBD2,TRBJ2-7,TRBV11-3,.,TGTGCCAGCAGCTTCCGGAGAGGAAAAGCGGGAGGGATGCCAGACGAGCAGTACTTC,CASSFRRGKAGGMPDEQYF
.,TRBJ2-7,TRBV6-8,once,TGTGCCAGCAGTTACTCGATAGTTGGGGGGCTTGAGCAGTACTTC,CASSYSIVGGLEQYF
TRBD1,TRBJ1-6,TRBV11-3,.,TGTGCCAGCAGCTTGGGGACAGGGCGGGCACCCCTCCACTTT,CASSLGTGRAPLHF
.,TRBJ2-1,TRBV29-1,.,TGCAGCGTTGCCGGGCGTACCCTATACAATGAGCAGTTCTTC,CSVAGRTLYNEQFF
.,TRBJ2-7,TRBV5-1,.,TGCGCCAGCAGCTTGGCCGGACTTGAAAGCTCCTACGAGCAGTACTTC,CASSLAGLESSYEQYF
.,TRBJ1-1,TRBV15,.,TGTGCCACCAGCAGAGATCAGGCGGGTCGGGGAACTGAAGCTTTCTTT,CATSRDQAGRGTEAFF
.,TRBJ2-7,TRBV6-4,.,TGTGCCAGCAGTTACTCGACAGGCCTGGCCTACGAGCAGTACTTC,CASSYSTGLAYEQYF
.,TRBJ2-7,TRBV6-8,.,TGTGCCAGCAGCCGACGGGGCTCCTACGAGCAGTACTTC,CASSRRGSYEQYF
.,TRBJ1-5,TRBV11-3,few,TGTGCCAGCAGCTTGGATGGTTATAGCAATCAGCCCCAGCATTTT,CASSLDGYSNQPQHF
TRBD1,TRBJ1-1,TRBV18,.,TGTGCCAGCTCACTGGGACAGGGGAACACTGAAGCTTTCTTT,CASSLGQGNTEAFF
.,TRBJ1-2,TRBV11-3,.,TGTGCCAGCAGCTTGCTGGGGGTGAACTATGGCTACACCTTC,CASSLLGVNYGYTF
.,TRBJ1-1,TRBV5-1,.,TGCGCCAGCAGCTTGGCTGGGATCCCGAACACTGAAGCTTTCTTT,CASSLAGIPNTEAFF
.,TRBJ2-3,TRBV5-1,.,TGCGCCAGCAGCTTGGCTGGGAGCACAGATACGCAGTATTTT,CASSLAGSTDTQYF
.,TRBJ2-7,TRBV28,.,TGTGCCAGCAGAACCGGACAGTACAACTCCTACGAGCAGTACTTC,CASRTGQYNSYEQYF
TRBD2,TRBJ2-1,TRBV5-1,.,TGCGCCAGCGGGAGCGGGGGCCCCGCCAAGGAGCAGTTCTTC,CASGSGGPAKEQFF
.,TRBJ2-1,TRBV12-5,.,TGTGCTAGTGGTTTGTGGGGGGAGGTTGAGCAGTTCTTC,CASGLWGEVEQFF
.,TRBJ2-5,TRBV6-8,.,TGTGCCAGCAGCCCAAGGGGGTACCAAGAGACCCAGTACTTC,CASSPRGYQETQYF
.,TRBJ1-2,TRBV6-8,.,TGTGCCAGCAGTTATGGTAGGCAGGGTAGAGGCTACACCTTC,CASSYGRQGRGYTF
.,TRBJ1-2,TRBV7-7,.,TGTGCCAGCAGCGTACGGGGGACGCGTTCCGGCTACACCTTC,CASSVRGTRSGYTF
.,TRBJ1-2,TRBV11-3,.,TGTGCCAGCAGCTGGGGACCCACACCTAACTATGGCTACACCTTC,CASSWGPTPNYGYTF
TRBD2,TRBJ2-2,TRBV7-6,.,TGTGCCAGCAGAGCTCTAGCGGGAGCCGGCGGGGAGCTGTTTTTT,CASRALAGAGGELFF
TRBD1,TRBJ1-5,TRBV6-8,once,TGTGCCATTAGTGAATCGCTTCGGGGACAGGGGTCCCAGCCCCAGCATTTT,CAISESLRGQGSQPQHF
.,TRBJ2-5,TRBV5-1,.,TGCGCCAGCAGCCGGCAAGGAGAGAATCAAGAGACCCAGTACTTC,CASSRQGENQETQYF
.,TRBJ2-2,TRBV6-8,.,TGTGCCAGCACCCGAGGGACCGGGGAGCTGTTTTTT,CASTRGTGELFF
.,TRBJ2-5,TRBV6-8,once,TGTGCCATCAGGAGGGGGGACTTTGGGCAGCAAGAGACCCAGTACTTC,CAIRRGDFGQQETQYF
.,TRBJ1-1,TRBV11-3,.,TGTGCCAGCAGCGTCCTCCCCCTTTTAACTGAAGCTTTCTTT,CASSVLPLLTEAFF
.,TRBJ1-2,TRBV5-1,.,TGCGCCAGCAGCTTGGCCTTGGCAGGGAAAGGTGGCTACACCTTC,CASSLALAGKGGYTF
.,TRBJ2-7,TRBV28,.,TGTGCCAGCAGTTATGGCGGGGACTACGAGCAGTACTTC,CASSYGGDYEQYF
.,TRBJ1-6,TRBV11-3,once,TGTGCCAGCAGCTTTAAGGCCAGGTCTTCACCCCTCCACTTT,CASSFKARSSPLHF
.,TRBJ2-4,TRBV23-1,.,TGCGCCAGCAGCCAAGATCCCAGGCTCCTAGCCAAAAACATTCAGTACTTC,CASSQDPRLLAKNIQYF
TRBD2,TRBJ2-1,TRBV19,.,TGTGCCAGTAGTATAGAACCGGCCCTAGCGGGAGACAATGAGCAGTTCTTC,CASSIEPALAGDNEQFF
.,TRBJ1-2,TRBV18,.,TGTGCCAGCTCACCAACCCCTTATGGCTACACCTTC,CASSPTPYGYTF
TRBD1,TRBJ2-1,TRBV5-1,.,TGCGCCAGCAGCCTGCGGGACAGGGGGCTCAATGAGCAGTTCTTC,CASSLRDRGLNEQFF
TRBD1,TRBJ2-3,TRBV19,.,TGTGCCAGTAGTAGGGGGTCAGGGGGCTATCAGAGCACAGATACGCAGTATTTT,CASSRGSGGYQSTDTQYF
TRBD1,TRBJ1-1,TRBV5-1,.,TGCGCCAGCAGCCCGGACAGGACAGGGGCATACATGAGTGAAGCTTTCTTT,CASSPDRTGAYMSEAFF
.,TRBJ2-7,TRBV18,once,TGTGCCAGCACCTACACAGGGCCTGAGGACGAGCAGTACTTC,CASTYTGPEDEQYF
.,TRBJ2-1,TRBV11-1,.,TGTGCCAGCAGCTTAGGCCAGGGACCCTACAATGAGCAGTTCTTC,CASSLGQGPYNEQFF
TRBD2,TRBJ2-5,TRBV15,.,TGTGCCACCGGATTAGCCGTCGGGAGGGTACGGGAGACCCAGTACTTC,CATGLAVGRVRETQYF
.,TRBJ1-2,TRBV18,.,TGTGCCAGTTCACCAATAGGAGCCCGGGTGAACACCTTC,CASSPIGARVNTF
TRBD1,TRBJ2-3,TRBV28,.,TGTGCCAGCAGTTTAGGACAGGGGGCGGTGGATACGCAGTATTTT,CASSLGQGAVDTQYF
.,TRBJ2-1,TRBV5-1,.,TGCGCCAGCAGCTTGGCTATTTGGGGGTTCTCCTACAATGAGCAGTTCTTC,CASSLAIWGFSYNEQFF
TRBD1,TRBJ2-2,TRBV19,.,TGTGCCAGTGCCACAGGGGATCCCGGGGAGCTGTTTTTT,CASATGDPGELFF
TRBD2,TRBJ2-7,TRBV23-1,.,TGCGCCAGCAGCTTAGTAACTAGCGGGCCCTCCTACGAGCAGTACTTC,CASSLVTSGPSYEQYF
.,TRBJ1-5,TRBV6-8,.,TGTGCCAGCAGTTACTCAAGAGGGCAGCCCCAGCATTTT,CASSYSRGQPQHF